This T cell receptor beta chain is drawn from a study of identical twins. TCRdb ran MiXCR on the 5' RACE reads and lists one entry per CDR3 protein. The repertoire holds about 660,000 distinct CDR3 sequences, with less than 10% as singletons. Study-level points and caveats: The more abundant beta clonotypes in cord blood had fewer insertions, and memory repertoires did not show this. Partial confounding of zero-insertion analyses by invariant MAIT and iNKT cells was possible.

The germline V gene has CDR1 LNHNV and CDR2 YYDKDF (reference sequence). CDR3 size: 15 residues. The germline V and J ends were trimmed by 0 bases and 2 bases, with 11 bases remaining between them. Points on this clonotype: The antigen is not known.

This sample was also put to use in a study of yellow fever vaccine responses in identical twins.

The rearrangement uses TRBV15 and TRBJ2-7; D call uncertain. The clonotype was recovered from a woman younger than 35 in good health. The sample comprised PBMCs. CDR3 bases: TGTGCCACCAGCAGAGATCTCACAGACGCCTACGAGCAGTACTTC. It encodes CATSRDLTDAYEQYF. Combining the CDR3 with reference TRBV15 and TRBJ2-7 gives the whole variable domain DAMVIQNPRYQVTQFGKPVTLSCSQTLNHNVMYWYQQKSSQAPKLLFHYYDKDFNNEADTPDNFQSRRPNTSFCFLDIRSPGLGDTAMYLCATSRDLTDAYEQYFGPGTRLTVT.